This is a list of T cell receptor beta chains from one sample in a study of Graves' ophthalmopathy and Graves' hyperthyroidism. TCRdb reprocessed the multiplex PCR reads with MiXCR, giving one entry per CDR3 protein. The sample holds about 500,000 distinct CDR3 sequences, 14% seen once. Sequences were obtained from blood. These receptors were taken from a woman aged 30 to 39 with Graves' ophthalmopathy. CDR3s include the opening cysteine and the closing phenylalanine or tryptophan. Each record gives: D gene, J gene, clone size, V gene, CDR3 protein, CDR3 DNA. The D gene is left open where the match is weak. Clone size appears in some rows only: once, few, many, or a class for an expanded clone.

.	TRBJ2-2	many	TRBV15	CATSRSGTPGAGELFF	TGTGCCACCAGCAGGTCCGGGACCCCTGGGGCCGGGGAGCTGTTTTTT
TRBD1	TRBJ1-1	many	TRBV12-3/TRBV12-4	CASSTGGFNAEAFF	TGTGCCAGCAGTACAGGGGGGTTTAACGCTGAAGCTTTCTTT
TRBD1	TRBJ2-7	many	TRBV2	CASSAQGQGSYEQYF	TGTGCCAGCAGTGCCCAAGGACAGGGATCCTACGAGCAGTACTTC
.	TRBJ1-5	many	TRBV20-1	CSARDWRGSNQPQHF	TGCAGTGCTAGAGATTGGCGAGGGAGCAATCAGCCCCAGCATTTT
.	TRBJ2-5	many	TRBV10-3	CATKGAYQETQYF	TGTGCCACCAAGGGAGCGTACCAAGAGACCCAGTACTTC
.	TRBJ1-2	many	TRBV7-9	CASSYPRQDYGYTF	TGTGCCAGCAGCTACCCGCGGCAGGACTATGGCTACACCTTC
TRBD1	TRBJ1-1	many	TRBV19	CASSINYRGNTEAFF	TGTGCCAGTAGTATTAACTACAGGGGGAACACTGAAGCTTTCTTT
.	TRBJ2-2	few	TRBV11-2	CASSSLLGGELFF	TGTGCCAGCAGCTCCCTGTTGGGCGGGGAGCTGTTTTTT
.	TRBJ1-1	.	TRBV4-1	CASSQVGAEAFF	TGCGCCAGCAGCCAAGTGGGCGCTGAAGCTTTCTTT
.	TRBJ1-2	.	TRBV12-3/TRBV12-4	CASRAEAVSGYTF	TGTGCCAGCAGGGCCGAGGCGGTTTCAGGCTACACCTTC
TRBD2	TRBJ2-7	few	TRBV4-1	CASSQGGEGEQYF	TGCGCCAGCAGCCAGGGAGGGGAGGGGGAGCAGTACTTC
.	TRBJ1-1	many	TRBV30	CAWTQPSPGPNTEAFF	TGTGCCTGGACCCAACCATCTCCAGGGCCGAACACTGAAGCTTTCTTT
.	TRBJ1-1	many	TRBV6-1	CASSGTNTEAFF	TGTGCCAGCAGTGGAACGAACACTGAAGCTTTCTTT
.	TRBJ2-7	many	TRBV4-1	CASSQGLEQYF	TGCGCCAGCAGCCAAGGCTTGGAGCAGTACTTC
.	TRBJ2-7	.	TRBV19	CASSRGVYNSYEQYF	TGTGCCAGTAGTCGAGGGGTCTACAACTCCTACGAGCAGTACTTC
TRBD1	TRBJ2-7	.	TRBV28	CASSLSDRDRDEQYF	TGTGCCAGCAGTTTATCGGACAGGGACAGGGACGAGCAGTACTTC
TRBD1	TRBJ1-1	many	TRBV6-1	CASSPGQLYQNTEAFF	TGTGCCAGCAGCCCGGGACAGCTATACCAGAACACTGAAGCTTTCTTT
.	TRBJ1-5	many	TRBV7-8	CASSTTGAGNQPQHF	TGTGCCAGCAGCACCACCGGGGCCGGAAATCAGCCCCAGCATTTT
TRBD1	TRBJ1-5	many	TRBV24-1	CATSDFTGGELTGQPQHF	TGTGCCACCAGTGATTTTACAGGGGGCGAATTAACAGGTCAGCCCCAGCATTTT
.	TRBJ2-7	few	TRBV29-1	CSVMSGTQSTYEQYF	TGCAGCGTTATGTCCGGGACCCAGAGCACCTACGAGCAGTACTTC
TRBD1	TRBJ2-5	once	TRBV6-1	CASSEAGTGRKTQYF	TGTGCCAGCAGTGAAGCGGGGACAGGGCGGAAGACCCAGTACTTC
.	TRBJ1-1	.	TRBV10-3	CAARRPNTEAFF	TGTGCCGCGCGACGGCCGAACACTGAAGCTTTCTTT
.	TRBJ1-1	many	TRBV28	CASSTPRQTPNTEAFF	TGTGCCAGCAGTACACCTCGACAGACACCGAACACTGAAGCTTTCTTT
.	TRBJ1-2	many	TRBV30	CAWSLGLIYGYTF	TGTGCCTGGAGCCTGGGACTCATCTATGGCTACACCTTC
.	TRBJ2-7	many	TRBV27	CASSWTEADYEQYF	TGTGCCAGCAGTTGGACGGAGGCCGACTACGAGCAGTACTTC
TRBD2	TRBJ2-2	many	TRBV6-5	CASRSERGGTGELFF	TGTGCCAGCCGATCCGAGCGGGGAGGTACCGGGGAGCTGTTTTTT
.	TRBJ1-1	many	TRBV4-1	CASSQDRVGGRPSEAFF	TGCGCCAGCAGCCAAGATCGGGTCGGAGGGAGACCTTCTGAAGCTTTCTTT
.	TRBJ2-7	many	TRBV11-2	CASSLGNRVGYEQYF	TGTGCCAGCAGCTTAGGGAACAGGGTCGGTTACGAGCAGTACTTC
.	TRBJ1-5	many	TRBV25-1	CASSDTNQPQHF	TGTGCCAGCAGTGACACCAATCAGCCCCAGCATTTT
.	TRBJ2-5	many	TRBV7-2	CASSLSPIQETQYF	TGTGCCAGCAGCTTATCCCCTATCCAAGAGACCCAGTACTTC
.	TRBJ2-6	many	TRBV11-1	CASSPAALAGANVLTF	TGTGCCAGCAGCCCAGCGGCTTTGGCTGGGGCCAACGTCCTGACTTTC
TRBD2	TRBJ2-4	few	TRBV12-5	CASGLVQGSGGIEAKNIQYF	TGTGCTAGTGGTTTGGTACAAGGTAGCGGGGGCATAGAAGCCAAAAACATTCAGTACTTC
TRBD1	TRBJ1-3	many	TRBV12-3/TRBV12-4	CASSRTGGSGNTIYF	TGTGCCAGCAGTCGCACAGGGGGCTCTGGAAACACCATATATTTT
.	TRBJ1-5	.	TRBV19	CASSIEGPSNQPQHF	TGTGCCAGTAGTATAGAGGGCCCTAGCAATCAGCCCCAGCATTTT
.	TRBJ2-5	.	TRBV28	CASSLGRDFQETQYF	TGTGCCAGCAGTTTAGGCAGGGATTTCCAAGAGACCCAGTACTTC
.	TRBJ2-1	many	TRBV10-3	CAISESLAVGPNNEQFF	TGTGCCATCAGTGAGTCATTAGCGGTGGGGCCAAACAATGAGCAGTTCTTC
.	TRBJ2-7	many	TRBV6-1	CASSEATTPNSLYEQYF	TGTGCCAGCAGTGAAGCGACTACTCCGAACTCCCTCTACGAGCAGTACTTC
TRBD2	TRBJ2-5	few	TRBV24-1	CASSYLGGEETQYF	TGTGCCTCCAGTTATTTGGGGGGGGAGGAGACCCAGTACTTC